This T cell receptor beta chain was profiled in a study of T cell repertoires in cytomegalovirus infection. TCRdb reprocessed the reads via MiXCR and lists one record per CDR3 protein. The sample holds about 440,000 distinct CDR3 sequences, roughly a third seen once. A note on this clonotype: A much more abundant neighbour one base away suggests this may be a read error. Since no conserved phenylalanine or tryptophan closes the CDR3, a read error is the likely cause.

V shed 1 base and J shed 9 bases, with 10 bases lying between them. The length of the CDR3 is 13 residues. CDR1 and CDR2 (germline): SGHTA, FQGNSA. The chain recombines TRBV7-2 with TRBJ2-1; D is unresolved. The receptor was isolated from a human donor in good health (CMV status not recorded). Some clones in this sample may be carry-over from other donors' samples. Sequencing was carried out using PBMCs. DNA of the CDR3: TGTGCCAGCAGCTTAGTAGGTAGCAGTGAGCAGTTCTTA. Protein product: CASSLVGSSEQFL.